The clone carrying this T cell receptor beta chain is a singleton in its sample. Relative to the germline gene, one junction end is altered; a read error may explain this. Germline V lookup: CDR1 SGHTA, CDR2 FQGNSA. The CDR3 spans 14 residues. This table comes from immunoSEQ multiplex PCR, and its TCRdb copy is limited to in-frame clones, with some not included. In the table there are about 160,000 clones, over 75% of which are singletons. The source of the sample is a study of blood T cell repertoires in COVID-19. Turning to the study itself: Spain, Italy and the United States supplied samples that represented acute and convalescent COVID-19.

Participants were placed into cohorts based on the clinical history they reported. Sequences were obtained from PBMCs or T cells enriched from blood (not recorded which). The TCR comes from a woman between 40 and 55 years old with acute COVID-19. The chain recombines TRBV7-2 with TRBJ1-1; 8 bases fit TRBD1. The CDR3 loop reads CASSRDRTDLGREF. CDR3 bases: TGTGCCAGCAGCCGGGACAGGACGGACCTAGGGCGTGAGTTT. Using reference TRBV7-2 and TRBJ1-1 for the parts outside the CDR3, the full variable domain is GAGVSQSPSNKVTEKGKDVELRCDPISGHTALYWYRQSLGQGLEFLIYFQGNSAPDKSGLPSDRFSAERTGGSVSTLTIQRTQQEDSAVYLCASSRDRTDLGREFGQGTRLTVV.